A single TCR beta chain is shown here with its context. Antigen specificity is unknown. The CDR3 spans 13 residues. Germline-derived CDR1 and CDR2 are GTSNPN and SVGIG (reference sequence). The ends lost 5 bases at V and 7 bases at J; junction bases unmatched: 7. Assay execution proceeded at the deep level. The data were produced by immunoSEQ multiplex PCR, yet TCRdb's version contains in-frame clones alone and is incomplete. The profile covers about 380,000 clones, with roughly 96% appearing a single time and more than 0.3% taken by the ten largest. With CCR7-negative CD45RA+ TemRA cells, CD45RO+ cells were combined in CD8 memory. This sample is drawn from a study of shared clonotypes between healthy human individuals. General study results and limits: The authors expected sequencing depth to affect clonotype sharing among donors.

V usage is TRBV30 and J usage is TRBJ2-2; 7 nucleotides align to TRBD1. Sequences were obtained from memory CD8+ T cells sorted from blood. Specified subset: CD45RO+ cells pooled with CCR7-negative TemRA cells. This receptor was identified in a young man in good health. As DNA, the CDR3 is TGTGCCTGGGCGGAACAGGGGCACGGGGAGCTGTTTTTT. Protein product: CAWAEQGHGELFF.